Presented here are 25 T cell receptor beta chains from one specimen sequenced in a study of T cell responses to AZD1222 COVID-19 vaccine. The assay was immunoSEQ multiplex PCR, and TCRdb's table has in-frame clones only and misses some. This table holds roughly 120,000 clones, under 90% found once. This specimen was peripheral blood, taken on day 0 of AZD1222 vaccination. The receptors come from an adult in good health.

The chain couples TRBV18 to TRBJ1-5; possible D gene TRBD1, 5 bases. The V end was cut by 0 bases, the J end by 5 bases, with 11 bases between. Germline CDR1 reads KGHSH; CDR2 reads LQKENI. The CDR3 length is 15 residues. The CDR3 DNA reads TGTGCCAGCTCACCACCAGGGACCGCATATCAGCCCCAGCATTTT. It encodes CASSPPGTAYQPQHF. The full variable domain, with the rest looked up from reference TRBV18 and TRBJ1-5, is NAGVMQNPRHLVRRRGQEARLRCSPMKGHSHVYWYRQLPEEGLKFMVYLQKENIIDESGMPKERFSAEFPKEGPSILRIQQVVRGDSAAYFCASSPPGTAYQPQHFGDGTRLSIL.

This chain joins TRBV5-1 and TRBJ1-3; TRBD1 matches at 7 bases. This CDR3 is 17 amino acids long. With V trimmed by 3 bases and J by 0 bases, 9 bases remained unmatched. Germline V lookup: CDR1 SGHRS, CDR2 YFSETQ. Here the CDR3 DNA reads TGCGCCAGCAGCTCCGACAGGGAACCTTACTCTGGAAACACCATATATTTT. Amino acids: CASSSDREPYSGNTIYF.

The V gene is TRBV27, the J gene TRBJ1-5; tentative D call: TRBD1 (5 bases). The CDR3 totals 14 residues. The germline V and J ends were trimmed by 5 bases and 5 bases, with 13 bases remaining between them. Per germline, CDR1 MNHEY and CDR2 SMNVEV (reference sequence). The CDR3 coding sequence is TGTGCCAGCAGTCCCGGGACCCCCTATCAGCCCCAGCATTTT. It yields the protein CASSPGTPYQPQHF.

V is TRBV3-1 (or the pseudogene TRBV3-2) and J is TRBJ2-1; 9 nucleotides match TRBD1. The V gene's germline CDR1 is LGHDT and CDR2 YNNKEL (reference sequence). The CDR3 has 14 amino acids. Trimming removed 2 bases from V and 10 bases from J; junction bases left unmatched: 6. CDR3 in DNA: TGTGCCAGCAGCCAATTGACAGGGGGAAGGGAGCAGTTCTTC. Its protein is CASSQLTGGREQFF.

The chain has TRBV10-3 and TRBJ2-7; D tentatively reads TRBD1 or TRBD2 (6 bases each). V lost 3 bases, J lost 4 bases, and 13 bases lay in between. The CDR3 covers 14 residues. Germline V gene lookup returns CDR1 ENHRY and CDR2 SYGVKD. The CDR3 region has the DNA TGTGCCATCAGTGATCTGGGGGCGGGATACGAGCAGTACTTC. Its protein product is CAISDLGAGYEQYF.

The CDR3 is CASTRGRSNEKLFF. CDR3 in DNA: TGTGCCAGCACCCGGGGGCGTAGTAATGAAAAACTGTTTTTT. The chain is built from TRBV2 and TRBJ1-4; tentative D call: TRBD1 (6 bases). Germline CDR1 and CDR2: SNHLY and FYNNEI. The CDR3 has 14 amino acids. The germline V and J ends were trimmed by 7 bases and 4 bases, with 13 bases remaining between them. The variable domain in full, with the rest retrieved from reference TRBV2 and TRBJ1-4, is EPEVTQTPSHQVTQMGQEVILRCVPISNHLYFYWYRQILGQKVEFLVSFYNNEISEKSEIFDDQFSVERPDGSNFTLKIRSTKLEDSAMYFCASTRGRSNEKLFFGSGTQLSVL.

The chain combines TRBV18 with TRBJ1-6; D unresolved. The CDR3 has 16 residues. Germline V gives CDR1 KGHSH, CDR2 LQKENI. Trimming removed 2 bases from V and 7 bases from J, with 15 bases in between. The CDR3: CASSPVGLLDNSPLHF. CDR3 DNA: TGTGCCAGCTCACCAGTCGGCCTCTTGGACAATTCACCCCTCCACTTT.

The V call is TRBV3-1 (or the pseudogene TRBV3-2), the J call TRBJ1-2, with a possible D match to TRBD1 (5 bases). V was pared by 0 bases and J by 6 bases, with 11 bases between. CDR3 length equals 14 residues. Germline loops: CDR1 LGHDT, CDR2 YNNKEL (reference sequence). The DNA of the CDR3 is TGTGCCAGCAGCCAAGATCAAGGGGTGAATGGCTACACCTTC. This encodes CASSQDQGVNGYTF.

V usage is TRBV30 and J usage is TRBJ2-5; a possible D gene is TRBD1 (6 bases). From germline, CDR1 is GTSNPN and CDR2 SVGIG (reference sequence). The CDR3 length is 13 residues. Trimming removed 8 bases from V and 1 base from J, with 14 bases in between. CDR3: CAQQGTFQETQYF. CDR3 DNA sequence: TGTGCCCAACAAGGGACATTCCAAGAGACCCAGTACTTC.

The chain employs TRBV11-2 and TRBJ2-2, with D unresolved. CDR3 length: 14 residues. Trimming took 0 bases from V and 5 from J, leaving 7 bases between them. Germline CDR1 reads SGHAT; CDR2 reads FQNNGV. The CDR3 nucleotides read TGTGCCAGCAGCTTAGATCTCAGTACCGGGGAGCTGTTTTTT. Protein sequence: CASSLDLSTGELFF. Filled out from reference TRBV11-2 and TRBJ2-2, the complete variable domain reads EAGVAQSPRYKIIEKRQSVAFWCNPISGHATLYWYQQILGQGPKLLIQFQNNGVVDDSQLPKDRFSAERLKGVDSTLKIQPAKLEDSAVYLCASSLDLSTGELFFGEGSRLTVL.

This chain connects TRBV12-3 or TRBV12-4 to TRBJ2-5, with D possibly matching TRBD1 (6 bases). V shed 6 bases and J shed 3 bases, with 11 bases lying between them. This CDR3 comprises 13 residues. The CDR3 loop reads CASRSQGEETQYF. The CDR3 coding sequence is TGTGCCAGCAGATCACAGGGAGAAGAGACCCAGTACTTC.

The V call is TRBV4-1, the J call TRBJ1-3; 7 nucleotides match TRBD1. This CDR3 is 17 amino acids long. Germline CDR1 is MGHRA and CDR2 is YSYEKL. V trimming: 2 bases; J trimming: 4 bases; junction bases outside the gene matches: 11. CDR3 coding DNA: TGCGCCAGCAGCCAAAACCCAACAGGGGACCGCGGAAACACCATATATTTT. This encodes CASSQNPTGDRGNTIYF.

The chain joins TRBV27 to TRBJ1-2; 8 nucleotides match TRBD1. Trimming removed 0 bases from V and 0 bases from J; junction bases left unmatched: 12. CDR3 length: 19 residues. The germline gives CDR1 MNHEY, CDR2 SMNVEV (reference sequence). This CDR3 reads CASSLSRTGSTTTNYGYTF. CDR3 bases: TGTGCCAGCAGTTTATCGAGGACAGGGTCGACGACCACTAACTATGGCTACACCTTC.

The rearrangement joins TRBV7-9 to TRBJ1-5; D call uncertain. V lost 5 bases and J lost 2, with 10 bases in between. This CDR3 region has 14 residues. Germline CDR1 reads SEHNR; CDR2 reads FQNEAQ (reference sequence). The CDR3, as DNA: TGTGCCAGCAGCGCCCCTGGTGGCAATCAGCCCCAGCATTTT. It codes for CASSAPGGNQPQHF.

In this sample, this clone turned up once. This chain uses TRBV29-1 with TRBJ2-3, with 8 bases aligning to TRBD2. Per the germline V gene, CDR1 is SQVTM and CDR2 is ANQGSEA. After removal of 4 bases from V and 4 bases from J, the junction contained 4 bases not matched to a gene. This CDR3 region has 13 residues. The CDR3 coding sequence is TGCAGCGTTGTTCGGGGGGGTGCAGATACGCAGTATTTT. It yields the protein CSVVRGGADTQYF.

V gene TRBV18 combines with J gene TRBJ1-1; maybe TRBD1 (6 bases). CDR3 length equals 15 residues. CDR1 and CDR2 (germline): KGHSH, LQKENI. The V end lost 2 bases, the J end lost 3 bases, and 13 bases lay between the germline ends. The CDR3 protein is CASSPSTGWDTEAFF. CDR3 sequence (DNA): TGTGCCAGCTCACCAAGTACAGGGTGGGACACTGAAGCTTTCTTT.

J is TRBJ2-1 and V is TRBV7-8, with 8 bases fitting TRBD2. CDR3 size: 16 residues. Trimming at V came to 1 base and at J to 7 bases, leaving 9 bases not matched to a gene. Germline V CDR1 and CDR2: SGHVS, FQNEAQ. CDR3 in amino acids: CASSLVKGRGGNEQFF. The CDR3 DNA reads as TGTGCCAGCAGCTTAGTAAAAGGACGGGGGGGTAATGAGCAGTTCTTC. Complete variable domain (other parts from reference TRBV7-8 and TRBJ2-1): GAGVSQSPRYKVAKRGQDVALRCDPISGHVSLFWYQQALGQGPEFLTYFQNEAQLDKSGLPSDRFFAERPEGSVSTLKIQRTQQEDSAVYLCASSLVKGRGGNEQFFGPGTRLTVL.

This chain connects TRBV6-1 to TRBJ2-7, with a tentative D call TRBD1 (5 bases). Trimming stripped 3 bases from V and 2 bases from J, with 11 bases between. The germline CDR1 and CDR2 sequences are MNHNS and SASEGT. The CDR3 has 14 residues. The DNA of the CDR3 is TGTGCCAGCAGTGATCTGTCAGGGCCCTACGAGCAGTACTTC. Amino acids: CASSDLSGPYEQYF.

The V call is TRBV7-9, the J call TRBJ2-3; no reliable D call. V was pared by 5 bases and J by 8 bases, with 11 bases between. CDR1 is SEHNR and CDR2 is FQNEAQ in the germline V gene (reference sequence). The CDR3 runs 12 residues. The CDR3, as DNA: TGTGCCAGCAGCCAACCTTACGGTACGCAGTATTTT. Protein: CASSQPYGTQYF.

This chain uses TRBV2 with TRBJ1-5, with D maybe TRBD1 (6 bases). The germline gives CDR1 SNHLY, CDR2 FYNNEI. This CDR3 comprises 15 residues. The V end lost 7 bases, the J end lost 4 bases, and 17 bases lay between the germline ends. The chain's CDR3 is CASTRGGDRNQPQHF. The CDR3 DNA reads TGTGCCAGCACCCGGGGGGGCGACCGTAATCAGCCCCAGCATTTT.

The chain's CDR3 is CARFPTPVDRAADTQYF. CDR3 nucleotides: TGTGCCAGGTTTCCAACTCCCGTGGACAGGGCCGCAGATACGCAGTATTTT. This sequence joins TRBV27 and TRBJ2-3, with 8 positions matching TRBD1. With 9 bases clipped from V and 4 bases from J, the junction kept 18 bases outside the gene matches. Germline values: CDR1 MNHEY, CDR2 SMNVEV (reference sequence). The CDR3 is 17 amino acids.

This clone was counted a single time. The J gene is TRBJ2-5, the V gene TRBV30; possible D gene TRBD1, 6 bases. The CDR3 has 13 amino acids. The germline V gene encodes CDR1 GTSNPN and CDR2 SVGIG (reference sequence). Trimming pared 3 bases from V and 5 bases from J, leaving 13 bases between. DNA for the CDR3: TGTGCCTGGAGCGTGGGGGCGCGGGAGACCCAGTACTTC. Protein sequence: CAWSVGARETQYF.

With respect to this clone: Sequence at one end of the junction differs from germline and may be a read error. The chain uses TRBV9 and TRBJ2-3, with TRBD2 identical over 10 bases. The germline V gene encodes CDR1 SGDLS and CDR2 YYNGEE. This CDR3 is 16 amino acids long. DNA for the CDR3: TGTGTCAGCAGCGTAGGGACTAGCGCTAGCACAGATACGCAGTATTTT. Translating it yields CVSSVGTSASTDTQYF.

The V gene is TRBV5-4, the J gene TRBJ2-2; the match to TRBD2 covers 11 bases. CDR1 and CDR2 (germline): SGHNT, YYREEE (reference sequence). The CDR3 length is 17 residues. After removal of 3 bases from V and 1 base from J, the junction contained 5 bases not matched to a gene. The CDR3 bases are TGTGCCAGCAGCTCTTACGGACTAGCGGGGAACACCGGGGAGCTGTTTTTT. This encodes CASSSYGLAGNTGELFF.

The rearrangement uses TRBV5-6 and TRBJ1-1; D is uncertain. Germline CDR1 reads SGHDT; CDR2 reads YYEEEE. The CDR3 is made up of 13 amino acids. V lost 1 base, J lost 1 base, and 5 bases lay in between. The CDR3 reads CASSLRANTEAFF. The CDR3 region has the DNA TGTGCCAGCAGCTTGAGAGCGAACACTGAAGCTTTCTTT.